The 10 T cell receptor beta chains below all came from one sample that was sequenced in a study of T cell repertoires in cytomegalovirus infection. TCRdb re-called the reads with MiXCR, one entry per CDR3 protein. The table includes 450,000 to 550,000 distinct CDR3 sequences, about 15% detected once. Sample: CD8+ T cells from PBMCs. The receptor source for this set is a human donor in good health (CMV status not recorded). Some clones in this sample may be carry-over from other donors' samples.

Notes on this clonotype: A much larger clone differs by one base, so this may be a read error. J is TRBJ1-2 and V is TRBV28; D possibly corresponds to TRBD1 (5 bases). Germline CDR1 reads MDHEN; CDR2 reads SYDVKM. The CDR3 runs to 12 residues. The germline V and J ends were trimmed by 4 bases and 12 bases, with 15 bases remaining between them. The CDR3, as DNA: TGTGCCAGCAGTTATGATGGGGGAGGCGACACCTTC. The encoded protein is CASSYDGGGDTF.

This clonotype has only a few counts. The J gene is TRBJ2-5, the V gene TRBV13, with a weak D call TRBD1 (6 bases). V dropped 3 bases and J dropped 0 bases, with 11 bases sitting between them. The CDR3 runs to 15 residues. Germline V gives CDR1 PRHDT, CDR2 FYEKMQ (reference sequence). The CDR3 coding sequence is TGTGCCAGCAGCTTCCGACAGGAGTACCAAGAGACCCAGTACTTC. It translates to CASSFRQEYQETQYF.

The chain's CDR3 is CAISPGTGNQPQHF. CDR3 sequence (DNA): TGTGCCATCAGTCCCGGGACAGGGAACCAGCCCCAGCATTTT. V is TRBV10-3 and J is TRBJ1-5; 9 nucleotides align to TRBD1. Germline CDR1 ENHRY, CDR2 SYGVKD. After removal of 5 bases from V and 7 bases from J, the junction contained 6 bases not matched to a gene. CDR3 length: 14 amino acids.

This clonotype was seen repeatedly, ten times or more. This chain connects TRBV7-6 to TRBJ2-2, with 10 bases aligning to TRBD1. The CDR3 spans 16 residues. From germline, CDR1 is SGHVS and CDR2 FNYEAQ. Trimming removed 5 bases from V and 4 bases from J; junction bases left unmatched: 7. The DNA of the CDR3 is TGTGCCAGCAGCCACCCCGGGACAGGGGTCACCGGGGAGCTGTTTTTT. Translated: CASSHPGTGVTGELFF.

This clonotype was recorded many times. The chain recombines TRBV7-9 with TRBJ2-7, with D tentatively TRBD1 or TRBD2 (6 bases each). Trimming took 5 bases from V and 1 from J, leaving 18 bases between them. The CDR3 is 16 residues long. Germline V CDR1 and CDR2: SEHNR, FQNEAQ (reference sequence). The CDR3 reads CASSAPGAEVSYEQYF. The CDR3 DNA sequence: TGTGCCAGCAGCGCCCCGGGGGCAGAGGTTTCCTACGAGCAGTACTTC.

There are many counts of this clonotype. The chain couples TRBV7-9 to TRBJ2-3; D is perhaps TRBD1 (6 bases). V dropped 5 bases and J dropped 3 bases, with 12 bases sitting between them. CDR3 length equals 14 residues. CDR1 and CDR2 from the germline V gene are SEHNR and FQNEAQ (reference sequence). CDR3 DNA sequence: TGTGCCAGCAGCCCAACCACAGGGACAGATACGCAGTATTTT. Encoded protein: CASSPTTGTDTQYF.

V usage is TRBV2 and J usage is TRBJ2-3; D uncertain. Trimming removed 6 bases from V and 4 bases from J, with 14 bases in between. Germline CDR1 is SNHLY and CDR2 is FYNNEI. The CDR3 is made up of 14 amino acids. CDR3 in amino acids: CASRDRPWSDTQYF. Written as DNA, the CDR3 is TGTGCCAGCAGGGACCGGCCATGGTCAGATACGCAGTATTTT.

This clonotype showed up many times. This chain joins TRBV6-1 and TRBJ2-1; D is uncertain. CDR3 length: 16 amino acids. The germline CDR1 and CDR2 sequences are MNHNS and SASEGT. Trimming shortened V by 1 base and J by 7 bases, and 17 bases separated the two germline ends. In nucleotides, the CDR3 is TGTGCCAGCAGTGAAGGAAGGTTTATGTGGGCGAATGAGCAGTTCTTC. Amino acid sequence: CASSEGRFMWANEQFF.

The table lists this clonotype with a few counts. The V gene is TRBV27, the J gene TRBJ2-7; D could derive from TRBD1 or TRBD2 (6 bases each). V was trimmed by 6 bases and J by 2 bases, leaving 14 bases between them. The CDR3 extends over 14 amino acids. In germline, CDR1 is MNHEY, CDR2 SMNVEV (reference sequence). The CDR3 spells CASRGGGDTYEQYF. The CDR3 DNA reads TGTGCCAGCAGGGGGGGCGGGGACACCTACGAGCAGTACTTC.

This clonotype was detected only a few times. The chain joins TRBV5-5 to TRBJ1-4; no firm D call. The CDR3 totals 16 residues. V lost 0 bases and J lost 0, with 9 bases in between. Germline V gives CDR1 SGHKS, CDR2 YYEKEE (reference sequence). The CDR3 reads CASSLAGTSTNEKLFF. CDR3 DNA sequence: TGTGCCAGCAGCTTGGCGGGAACCTCAACTAATGAAAAACTGTTTTTT.